This T cell receptor (beta chain) stems from a study of T cell clonotyping in hematopoietic cell transplantation. Findings and caveats of the study: Pathologically expanded recipient clonotypes increased progressively from day 30 to day 180 as diversity fell. At the given depth, recipient repertoires were over 97% de novo clonotypes.

Time point defined: recipient sample about 28 days before transplant, after cytoreduction. Trimming removed 5 bases from V and 10 bases from J, with 14 bases in between. Germline-derived CDR1 and CDR2 are SGHTA and FQGNSA. This CDR3 spans 12 amino acids. Sequencing used immunoSEQ multiplex PCR; TCRdb keeps in-frame clones, though not all of them. The sample gives 25,000 to 35,000 clones, approximately 94% of which show up once; 2% to 2.5% is in the top ten. Concerning this clone: Antigen unknown.

The gene calls are TRBV7-2 and TRBJ2-5; D is uncertain. The TCR sequence derives from a man between 45 and 60 years old with acute myeloid leukemia. Some clones in this sample may be carry-over from other donors' samples. This specimen was peripheral blood mononuclear cells, taken before stem cell transplant. The DNA for the CDR3 is TGTGCCAGCAGCCCCGCCTTGAAGGGCCAGTACTTC. Translating it yields CASSPALKGQYF.